The rows below give T cell receptor beta chains drawn from one sample of a study of T cells after yellow fever vaccination. Using its own MiXCR run on the 5' RACE reads, TCRdb lists one record per CDR3 protein. The repertoire holds 340,000 or so distinct CDR3 sequences, around 13% seen once, with about 3% in the top ten. Sample: CD4+ T cells sorted from PBMCs, taken 15 days after the yellow fever booster vaccination. Receptors originate from a man younger than 35 who received the YFV17D yellow fever vaccine. Each CDR3 is given with its conserved first and last residue. The D gene is left open where the match is weak. Clone size is shown for a subset of rows, as once, few, many or a class of expanded clone.

TRBV20-1	few	TRBD2	TRBJ2-2	CSARDPRRGGVGELFF	TGCAGTGCTAGAGATCCCCGGCGGGGGGGAGTCGGGGAGCTGTTTTTT
TRBV7-2	few	-	TRBJ2-6	CASSSPTPGANVLTF	TGTGCCAGCAGCTCTCCCACCCCCGGGGCCAACGTCCTGACTTTC
TRBV5-1	many	-	TRBJ1-1	CASSLTTSLTEAFF	TGCGCCAGCAGCTTGACTACAAGCCTCACTGAAGCTTTCTTT
TRBV12-3/TRBV12-4	-	-	TRBJ1-5	CASSLLRTGSDDQPQHF	TGTGCCAGCAGTTTACTACGAACAGGGAGTGATGATCAGCCCCAGCATTTT
TRBV7-3	many	-	TRBJ1-1	CASSLQPNTEAFF	TGTGCCAGCAGCCTTCAACCGAACACTGAAGCTTTCTTT
TRBV30	-	TRBD2	TRBJ2-4	CAWRGRGGNIQYF	TGTGCCTGGAGAGGTCGGGGGGGAAACATTCAGTACTTC
TRBV4-3	-	-	TRBJ2-3	CASSQDVAASDTQYF	TGCGCCAGCAGCCAAGATGTGGCTGCCTCGGATACGCAGTATTTT
TRBV5-1	-	-	TRBJ2-5	CASSLVGKGETQYF	TGCGCCAGCAGCTTGGTTGGGAAGGGAGAGACCCAGTACTTC
TRBV25-1	few	-	TRBJ2-3	CASSKSGTGKVNTQYF	TGTGCCAGCAGCAAGAGCGGAACAGGGAAAGTAAATACGCAGTATTTT
TRBV5-1	many	-	TRBJ2-3	CASRSALTDTQYF	TGCGCCAGCAGAAGCGCCCTCACAGATACGCAGTATTTT
TRBV25-1	-	-	TRBJ2-3	CATTRGASVSTDTQYF	TGTGCCACCACGAGAGGGGCTTCGGTTAGCACAGATACGCAGTATTTT
TRBV12-3/TRBV12-4	-	TRBD1	TRBJ1-1	CASTLKGAITEAFF	TGTGCCAGCACTTTAAAGGGGGCCATCACTGAAGCTTTCTTT
TRBV20-1	-	-	TRBJ1-3	CSATGTVVNTIYF	TGCAGTGCAACCGGGACCGTTGTTAACACCATATATTTT
TRBV27	-	-	TRBJ2-1	CATGGRGPLPLSSYNEQFF	TGTGCCACCGGAGGGCGGGGGCCTCTTCCTTTAAGCTCCTACAATGAGCAGTTCTTC
TRBV9	-	-	TRBJ2-6	CASSVDSGANVLTF	TGTGCCAGCAGCGTGGACTCTGGGGCCAACGTCCTGACTTTC
TRBV6-1	-	TRBD1	TRBJ2-4	CASSERAGGMKNIQYF	TGTGCCAGCAGTGAAAGAGCAGGGGGCATGAAAAACATTCAGTACTTC
TRBV6-5	-	-	TRBJ1-5	CASRADRRNQPQHF	TGTGCCAGCAGAGCAGACAGGCGCAATCAGCCCCAGCATTTT
TRBV6-5	-	TRBD2	TRBJ2-7	CASSYSAGGGTYEQYF	TGTGCCAGCAGTTACTCTGCGGGGGGCGGGACCTACGAGCAGTACTTC
TRBV2	few	TRBD1	TRBJ2-1	CASSVGTGQFF	TGTGCCAGCAGCGTAGGGACAGGGCAGTTCTTC
TRBV28	-	TRBD1	TRBJ2-3	CASSPPDRGPDTQYF	TGTGCCAGCAGTCCCCCGGACAGGGGACCAGATACGCAGTATTTT
TRBV7-8	few	-	TRBJ1-5	CASSAQGPPSNQPQHF	TGTGCCAGCAGCGCACAGGGTCCACCTAGCAATCAGCCCCAGCATTTT
TRBV18	many	-	TRBJ2-7	CASSPGVGRGGDEQYF	TGTGCCAGCTCACCAGGTGTCGGAAGGGGGGGAGACGAGCAGTACTTC
TRBV20-1	-	-	TRBJ1-1	CSASPGASNTEAFF	TGCAGTGCTAGTCCGGGGGCTTCTAACACTGAAGCTTTCTTT
TRBV18	few	TRBD2	TRBJ2-3	CASSPTPTSGGAATQYF	TGTGCCAGCTCACCAACCCCCACTAGCGGGGGGGCCGCTACGCAGTATTTT
TRBV4-3	-	-	TRBJ1-1	CASSQISQGRTEAFF	TGCGCCAGCAGCCAAATTTCGCAGGGGAGGACTGAAGCTTTCTTT
TRBV20-1	-	-	TRBJ2-2	CSASRESGELFF	TGCAGTGCTAGTCGGGAGTCCGGGGAGCTGTTTTTT
TRBV3-1	-	-	TRBJ1-6	CASSQEANSPLHF	TGTGCCAGCAGCCAAGAGGCCAATTCACCCCTCCACTTT
TRBV7-9	few	-	TRBJ2-7	CASSSRDGTYEQYF	TGTGCCAGCAGCTCGCGGGACGGAACCTACGAGCAGTACTTC
TRBV6-2/TRBV6-3	-	TRBD2	TRBJ2-3	CASYKAGGPDTQYF	TGTGCCAGCTATAAAGCGGGGGGGCCAGATACGCAGTATTTT
TRBV6-2/TRBV6-3	few	-	TRBJ2-5	CASSYSRGGETQYF	TGTGCCAGCAGTTACTCTAGGGGGGGAGAGACCCAGTACTTC
TRBV11-2	few	-	TRBJ2-5	CASSLGQPLETQYF	TGTGCCAGCAGCTTAGGCCAGCCTTTAGAGACCCAGTACTTC
TRBV4-2	many	-	TRBJ1-6	CASSRSRERYNSPLHF	TGTGCCAGCAGCCGGAGCCGGGAACGGTATAATTCACCCCTCCACTTT
TRBV7-6	-	-	TRBJ1-3	CASSLAPWVDRNTIYF	TGTGCCAGCAGCTTAGCACCGTGGGTTGACAGAAACACCATATATTTT
TRBV4-1	few	TRBD1	TRBJ1-2	CASSPTGTGVSYGYTF	TGCGCCAGCAGCCCAACCGGGACAGGGGTGAGCTATGGCTACACCTTC
TRBV4-3	-	TRBD2	TRBJ2-5	CASSQEPMSGGAGETQYF	TGCGCCAGCAGCCAGGAACCCATGAGCGGGGGGGCGGGGGAGACCCAGTACTTC
TRBV11-2	few	-	TRBJ2-3	CASSFTFTDTQYF	TGTGCCAGCAGCTTTACTTTCACAGATACGCAGTATTTT
TRBV5-1	-	-	TRBJ1-2	CASSLIPTGRDYGYTF	TGCGCCAGCAGCTTGATCCCCACAGGGAGGGACTATGGCTACACCTTC
TRBV7-6	few	-	TRBJ2-7	CASSGRHGHEQYF	TGTGCCAGCAGCGGCCGACACGGCCACGAGCAGTACTTC
TRBV6-5	few	-	TRBJ2-1	CASSYSHRVRDEQFF	TGTGCCAGCAGTTACTCACACAGGGTTAGGGATGAGCAGTTCTTC
TRBV5-1	few	-	TRBJ1-2	CASSLDDYGYTF	TGCGCCAGCAGCTTGGACGACTATGGCTACACCTTC
TRBV27	-	-	TRBJ1-2	CASSSSGTPLEGYTF	TGTGCCAGCAGTTCATCGGGGACACCGCTAGAAGGCTACACCTTC
TRBV20-1	few	-	TRBJ1-2	CSTPRRAGDGYTF	TGCAGTACCCCCCGCAGGGCGGGGGATGGCTACACCTTC
TRBV10-2	few	-	TRBJ1-5	CASTEDRPNQPQHF	TGCGCCAGCACCGAAGACAGACCCAATCAGCCCCAGCATTTT
TRBV10-1	-	-	TRBJ1-5	CASSEGGTGQYQHF	TGCGCCAGCAGTGAAGGGGGAACGGGTCAGTACCAGCATTTT
TRBV11-1	-	-	TRBJ1-5	CASSLESWQPQHF	TGTGCCAGCAGCTTAGAATCTTGGCAGCCCCAGCATTTT
TRBV4-2	-	-	TRBJ1-5	CASSQDAANQPQHF	TGTGCCAGCAGCCAAGATGCAGCCAATCAGCCCCAGCATTTT
TRBV27	-	TRBD1	TRBJ1-2	CASSPGQGWNYGYTF	TGTGCCAGCAGTCCGGGACAGGGGTGGAACTATGGCTACACCTTC
TRBV28	few	-	TRBJ1-5	CASSAQGRNQPQHF	TGTGCCAGCAGTGCTCAAGGTAGGAATCAGCCCCAGCATTTT
TRBV29-1	many	-	TRBJ1-4	CSVERVNEKLFF	TGCAGCGTTGAGAGGGTTAATGAAAAACTGTTTTTT
TRBV10-3	few	-	TRBJ2-1	CAITASGDNEQFF	TGTGCCATCACCGCTTCAGGCGACAATGAGCAGTTCTTC
TRBV6-1	-	TRBD1	TRBJ2-5	CASRLQGGETQYF	TGTGCCAGCAGACTACAGGGGGGAGAGACCCAGTACTTC
TRBV20-1	-	-	TRBJ1-6	CSASLARGHSPLHF	TGCAGTGCCTCCTTGGCTCGCGGGCATTCACCCCTCCACTTT
TRBV7-2	few	-	TRBJ2-2	CASSLGPRGAGELFF	TGTGCCAGCAGCTTAGGGCCGAGAGGCGCCGGGGAGCTGTTTTTT
TRBV5-5	few	-	TRBJ1-6	CASSLGGTYNSPLHF	TGTGCCAGCAGCTTGGGGGGGACCTATAATTCACCCCTCCACTTT
TRBV7-2	few	-	TRBJ2-6	CASSYPTSGANVLTF	TGTGCCAGCAGTTACCCAACCTCTGGGGCCAACGTCCTGACTTTC
TRBV7-2	-	TRBD2	TRBJ2-7	CASSLVRGGRYEQYF	TGTGCCAGCAGCTTAGTCCGGGGGGGACGCTACGAGCAGTACTTC
TRBV20-1	-	-	TRBJ2-1	CSAPTSRGREQFF	TGCAGTGCACCAACGTCCCGAGGCCGGGAGCAGTTCTTC